This passage covers 13 T cell receptor beta chains from one sample sequenced in a study of Ad26.COV2.S vaccination and SARS-CoV-2 variants. The treatment was: about 20 received Ad26.COV2.S at low or high dose, single or two shots; five or six received placebo; per-sample allocation not given. It was on day 63 after the first vaccine or placebo injection that samples were taken. Assay: immunoSEQ multiplex PCR; the TCRdb copy retains only in-frame clones and omits some. There are hundreds of thousands of clones in the sample; about 87% occur only once, and around 3.5% lies in the top ten. The sequencing here drew on peripheral blood, taken in a trial of Ad26.COV2.S vaccine versus placebo. Every receptor here comes from a person aged 18-60 years who received the Ad26.COV2.S COVID-19 vaccine or a placebo.

This clone was found once. The CDR3 DNA reads TGTGCCAGCAGTTGGGCGAGACCCGGTCAGACCCAGTACTTC. Encoded protein: CASSWARPGQTQYF. This chain joins TRBV28 and TRBJ2-5; D unresolved. The germline V gene encodes CDR1 MDHEN and CDR2 SYDVKM. The CDR3 has 14 amino acids. V was clipped by 4 bases and J by 6 bases, with 15 bases between them. Using reference TRBV28 and TRBJ2-5 for the parts outside the CDR3, the full variable domain is DVKVTQSSRYLVKRTGEKVFLECVQDMDHENMFWYRQDPGLGLRLIYFSYDVKMKEKGDIPEGYSVSREKKERFSLILESASTNQTSMYLCASSWARPGQTQYFGPGTRLLVL.

The chain employs TRBV7-8 and TRBJ2-7, with D perhaps matching TRBD2 (6 bases). This CDR3 has 15 amino acids. V was pared by 5 bases and J by 3 bases, with 17 bases between. Germline V gene data show CDR1 as SGHVS and CDR2 as FQNEAQ. In DNA, the CDR3 is TGTGCCAGCAGCGACCCCGGGGGTTTTAACTACGAGCAGTACTTC. It encodes CASSDPGGFNYEQYF.

This chain connects TRBV5-6 to TRBJ1-5; 10 bases match TRBD1. The CDR3 totals 16 residues. The trim removed 0 bases at V and 5 bases at J, leaving 5 bases unmatched. Germline values: CDR1 SGHDT, CDR2 YYEEEE. The CDR3 sequence is CASSLGTGTGDQPQHF. CDR3 nucleotide sequence: TGTGCCAGCAGCTTGGGAACAGGGACAGGGGATCAGCCCCAGCATTTT. Using reference TRBV5-6 and TRBJ1-5 for the parts outside the CDR3, the full variable domain is DAGVTQSPTHLIKTRGQQVTLRCSPKSGHDTVSWYQQALGQGPQFIFQYYEEEERQRGNFPDRFSGHQFPNYSSELNVNALLLGDSALYLCASSLGTGTGDQPQHFGDGTRLSIL.

The J gene is TRBJ1-2, the V gene TRBV6-2 or TRBV6-3; the D gene is possibly TRBD1 (6 bases). The CDR3 runs to 16 residues. CDR1 and CDR2 from the germline V gene are MNHEY and SVGEGT. The V end lost 5 bases, the J end lost 1 base, and 17 bases lay between the germline ends. In DNA, the CDR3 is TGTGCCAGCAGTCGGTCAGGGGCAATGATTAACTATGGCTACACCTTC. Encoded protein: CASSRSGAMINYGYTF.

In this sample, this clone turned up once. The rearrangement links TRBV10-1 to TRBJ2-7; TRBD1 or TRBD2 may be the D gene (6 bases each). Trimming removed 6 bases at V and 3 bases at J, with 30 bases between. The CDR3 contains 19 residues. Germline V CDR1 and CDR2: WNHNN, SYGVQD (reference sequence). The CDR3 DNA is TGCGCCAGCAGATCCCCCCCCGGGGGCGGTCCCACACCGATCTACGAGCAGTACTTC. It translates to CASRSPPGGGPTPIYEQYF.

J is TRBJ1-3 and V is TRBV3-1 (or the pseudogene TRBV3-2); 8 bases line up with TRBD1. This CDR3 contains 13 residues. With 4 bases clipped from V and 7 bases from J, the junction kept 3 bases outside the gene matches. Germline CDR1 reads LGHDT; CDR2 reads YNNKEL (reference sequence). The CDR3 region has the DNA TGTGCCAGCAGCCGCCGGACAGGGAACACCATATATTTT. This sequence encodes CASSRRTGNTIYF.

The J gene is TRBJ2-5, the V gene TRBV2, with D maybe TRBD2 (5 bases). The V gene's germline CDR1 is SNHLY and CDR2 FYNNEI. Trimming cost V 1 base and J 6 bases, with 12 bases left between them. This CDR3 has 14 residues. The CDR3 sequence: CASSEDRGQKTQYF. The CDR3 DNA sequence: TGTGCCAGCAGTGAAGACCGGGGTCAAAAGACCCAGTACTTC.

The rearrangement joins TRBV29-1 to TRBJ2-7; D may correspond to TRBD1 or TRBD2 (5 bases each). Between the trimmed V and J ends, which lost 4 bases and 2 bases, there was a span of 9 bases. The CDR3 contains 12 residues. The germline V gene encodes CDR1 SQVTM and CDR2 ANQGSEA. CDR3 loop: CSVGGTPYEQYF. The CDR3, as DNA: TGCAGCGTTGGGGGGACCCCCTACGAGCAGTACTTC.

The chain joins TRBV7-8 to TRBJ2-1, with D hard to call. Germline values: CDR1 SGHVS, CDR2 FQNEAQ. The CDR3 extends over 16 amino acids. Trimming removed 5 bases from V and 2 bases from J, with 16 bases in between. CDR3 amino acids: CASSPRLTGAYNEQFF. The CDR3 nucleotides read TGTGCCAGCAGCCCGCGACTCACTGGAGCCTACAATGAGCAGTTCTTC.

The chain is built from TRBV5-6 and TRBJ2-5; a weak D match, TRBD2 (6 bases). CDR1 is SGHDT, CDR2 YYEEEE, per germline. The V gene lost 2 bases and the J gene lost 5 bases, with 13 bases spanning the gap. The CDR3 loop spans 14 amino acids. The CDR3 region is CASSLPGTPETQYF. The CDR3 bases are TGTGCCAGCAGCTTACCCGGGACTCCTGAGACCCAGTACTTC.

The table lists this clone with a count of one. V gene TRBV20-1 combines with J gene TRBJ1-2; no firm D call. The germline V gene encodes CDR1 DFQATT and CDR2 SNEGSKA (reference sequence). There are 10 residues in the CDR3. The V and J ends lost 5 bases and 4 bases respectively, with 5 bases between them. CDR3 amino acids: CSAWGYGYTF. The CDR3 DNA reads as TGCAGTGCTTGGGGCTATGGCTACACCTTC.

The V and J genes are TRBV3-1 (or the pseudogene TRBV3-2) and TRBJ1-6; D remains unclear. Germline V lookup: CDR1 LGHDT, CDR2 YNNKEL (reference sequence). This CDR3 region has 15 residues. Trimming shortened V by 4 bases and J by 5 bases, and 12 bases separated the two germline ends. This chain's CDR3 is CASSPGAANNSPLHF. The CDR3 coding sequence is TGTGCCAGCAGCCCCGGCGCGGCGAATAATTCACCCCTCCACTTT.

The chain is built from TRBV7-2 and TRBJ2-1, with TRBD2 identical over 10 bases. This CDR3 has 17 residues. Germline V CDR1 and CDR2: SGHTA, FQGNSA. With 3 bases clipped from V and 6 bases from J, the junction kept 11 bases outside the gene matches. The CDR3 protein is CASSFMVVSGRPNEQFF. The CDR3 DNA follows: TGTGCCAGCAGCTTTATGGTGGTTAGCGGGAGGCCCAATGAGCAGTTCTTC.